Below are 10 T cell receptor beta chains sequenced from a single sample in a study of T cells in Graves' hyperthyroidism and ophthalmopathy. RNA transcripts served as the template for amplifying TCR beta CDR3 regions. RT-PCR in the first round (using the HTBI primer set) targeted the TCR CDR3. TCRdb reanalysed the multiplex PCR reads using MiXCR and keeps one entry per CDR3 protein. The profile shows under 550,000 distinct CDR3 sequences, about 20% of them singletons. Sequences were obtained from blood. These receptors came from a man aged 35 to 55 with Graves' ophthalmopathy.

This clonotype was seen repeatedly, ten times or more. This chain joins TRBV3-1 and TRBJ1-4; D gene unclear. Germline lookup yields CDR1 LGHDT and CDR2 YNNKEL (reference sequence). V was cut by 4 bases and J by 8 bases, with 8 bases left in between. This CDR3 has 12 residues. Here the CDR3 reads CASSRSPEKLFF. DNA for the CDR3: TGTGCCAGCAGCCGAAGCCCCGAAAAACTGTTTTTT.

This chain connects TRBV5-5 to TRBJ1-2, with D possibly matching TRBD1 (5 bases). The CDR3 consists of 14 residues. Germline-derived CDR1 and CDR2 are SGHKS and YYEKEE (reference sequence). Trimming stripped 2 bases from V and 7 bases from J, with 15 bases between. The CDR3 region has the DNA TGTGCCAGCAGCTTTGGGCAGGGATTCGGTGGCTACACCTTC. Its protein is CASSFGQGFGGYTF.

This clonotype was observed at least ten times. The chain recombines TRBV2 with TRBJ1-1, with no clear D. CDR1 is SNHLY and CDR2 is FYNNEI in the germline V gene. This CDR3 has 13 residues. V was clipped by 6 bases and J by 0 bases, with 8 bases between them. CDR3: CASRNSMNTEAFF. CDR3 sequence (DNA): TGTGCCAGCAGAAATTCAATGAACACTGAAGCTTTCTTT.

In its sample, this clonotype was seen many times. This chain uses TRBV3-1 with TRBJ2-6; D may be TRBD1 (5 bases). With 3 bases removed from V and 2 bases from J, the gap between germline ends came to 14 bases. There are 17 residues in the CDR3. CDR1 and CDR2 from the germline V gene are LGHDT and YNNKEL (reference sequence). The CDR3 bases are TGTGCCAGCAGCCACCACACAGGCTCCCCTGGGGCCAACGTCCTGACTTTC. It is translated as CASSHHTGSPGANVLTF.

This clonotype was found a few times. The chain combines TRBV20-1 with TRBJ1-2; the D gene is possibly TRBD1 (5 bases). The CDR3 runs 13 residues. Per germline, CDR1 DFQATT and CDR2 SNEGSKA (reference sequence). V was clipped by 0 bases and J by 8 bases, with 13 bases between them. The CDR3 reads CSARDPNGGGYTF. Written as DNA, the CDR3 is TGCAGTGCTAGAGATCCTAACGGGGGGGGCTACACCTTC.

This clonotype was observed at least ten times. The chain couples TRBV6-5 to TRBJ2-7; 10 nucleotides match TRBD1. The J segment lost 6 bases and the V segment lost 7 bases, leaving 9 bases of the junction unmatched. This CDR3 has 14 residues. From germline, CDR1 is MNHEY and CDR2 SVGAGI. The CDR3 nucleotides are TGTGCCAGCAAGGGTTTACGGACAGGGGGCGAGCAGTACTTC. As protein: CASKGLRTGGEQYF.

This clonotype was observed many times. The chain employs TRBV28 and TRBJ1-2; 9 bases fit TRBD1. Germline CDR1 and CDR2: MDHEN and SYDVKM. After removal of 5 bases from V and 7 bases from J, the junction contained 11 bases not matched to a gene. CDR3 length equals 15 residues. The CDR3 loop is CASSVTGYRGLGYTF. CDR3 DNA: TGTGCCAGCAGTGTTACAGGGTACAGGGGGCTTGGCTACACCTTC.

This clonotype turned up a few times. The V gene is TRBV6-2 or TRBV6-3, the J gene TRBJ2-5; D unresolved. V was trimmed by 2 bases and J by 3 bases, leaving 10 bases between them. The CDR3 length is 14 residues. The germline CDR1 and CDR2 sequences are MNHEY and SVGEGT. Here the CDR3 DNA reads TGTGCCAGCAGTTACCTTGAGGTGGAAGAGACCCAGTACTTC. Protein: CASSYLEVEETQYF.

This chain joins TRBV6-1 and TRBJ2-2; no clear D gene. Germline V CDR1 and CDR2: MNHNS, SASEGT. This CDR3 region has 13 residues. V was cut by 4 bases and J by 5 bases, with 8 bases left in between. The DNA of the CDR3 is TGTGCCAGCAGTGGAGTGGGGACCGGGGAGCTGTTTTTT. Translating it yields CASSGVGTGELFF.

J is TRBJ2-3 and V is TRBV20-1; 7 bases fit TRBD2. This CDR3 has 15 residues. CDR1 DFQATT and CDR2 SNEGSKA come from the germline V gene (reference sequence). The J segment lost 2 bases and the V segment lost 6 bases, leaving 11 bases of the junction unmatched. Here the CDR3 DNA reads TGCAGTGCCAGACGGACTAGGGTCCCCACAGATACGCAGTATTTT. Translation gives CSARRTRVPTDTQYF.